This T cell receptor beta chain was recovered during a study of T cells in Graves' hyperthyroidism and ophthalmopathy (dated by TCRdb to between 2019 and 2020). Describing the broader study: Peripheral blood was sampled at the time of initial diagnosis, prior to any treatment. Whether ophthalmopathy could be predicted prospectively was tested in an independent validation cohort made up of 18 to 20 hyperthyroidism patients plus 17 patients who later progressed to ophthalmopathy. According to the paper, TCR Vbeta CDR3 sequencing was carried out on some 140 peripheral blood samples, which came from 40 to 45 ophthalmopathy, 80 or so hyperthyroidism and approximately 17 progressor patients. After sampling, hyperthyroidism patients received methimazole starting at 30 mg daily, and ophthalmopathy patients received high-dose intravenous methylprednisolone. The roughly 94 discovery patients were randomly divided into training and test sets at a 7:3 ratio. A discovery cohort of roughly 100 patients, roughly 45 with Graves' ophthalmopathy and more than 55 with stable Graves' hyperthyroidism, was used to find distinguishing TCR V-J signatures. In more than 5 Graves' hyperthyroidism patients, the study also compared T-cell repertoires from thyroid tissue with T-cell repertoires from blood. Broad study findings and their caveats: Ophthalmopathy was separated from stable hyperthyroidism by a 13 V-J signature model, with approximately 89% sensitivity and about 81% specificity obtained in cross-validation and 80%/75% obtained in testing. During validation, the model predicted progression to ophthalmopathy a median of about 5.9 months ahead of onset, with almost 71% sensitivity and 72.22% specificity. Blood samples also contained most of the expanded thyroid clonotypes (frequency above 0.001), which suggests that blood repertoires may reflect thyroid immune responses. Sample size was not statistically predetermined, and investigators were not blinded to group allocation.

Ophthalmopathy patients had moderately to severely active disease, Clinical Activity Score of at least 3, NOSPECS grade of at least 4, and duration under 3 months. Exclusion was applied to patients with uncontrolled infections, other autoimmune diseases, pregnancy or lactation. Diagnoses relied on clinical symptoms, serum thyroxine and TRAb, thyroid ultrasound and orbital computed tomography. PBMCs were separated from around 9.1 ml of fresh peripheral blood using Ficoll-Paque density gradient centrifugation. Trizol reagent was used to extract total RNA, and RNA quality was then checked on an Agilent 2100 Bioanalyzer. Inclusive of the bounding cysteine and phenylalanine, the CDR3 is 15 residues long. The DNA shown is the 45-base CDR3, in frame from base 1. V loses 5 bases, J loses 6 bases, and the germline ends lie 19 bases apart. Reading the germline V gene gives CDR1 MNHNS and CDR2 SASEGT. The TCR beta CDR3 regions were amplified from RNA transcripts. A first-round RT-PCR of the TCR CDR3 used the HTBI primer set with the Qiagen OneStep RT-PCR kit. Libraries were constructed in a second round of multiplex PCR, after which size selection and purification were carried out. Libraries were sequenced paired-end with 100 bp reads on an Illumina HiSeq2000. The study's own analysis went as follows. SOAPnuke was used to process the raw data, with reads discarded if the reads contained adapters or uncalled bases, had a mean Phred below 15, or lacked an exact constant-primer or identifier match. High-quality paired reads were merged with COPE v1.2.5, and unique nucleotide sequences were defined as clonotypes. Clonotypes were aligned to IMGT TRBV, TRBD and TRBJ reference segments using MiTCR v1.1. Analysis was restricted to V-J combinations with a frequency above 0.0001, which covered about 99% of repertoires. A TCS score was defined as the ratio between F50 (clonal expansion) and ExV (chaos), using BLOSUM62-based TCRdist between CDR3 peptides within each V-J. Welch's t-statistics and random forest reduced roughly 540 V-J features to under 15, which were used in a naive Bayes classifier (R e1071). The raw public data were reprocessed by TCRdb itself: fastp quality trimming at Q25, MiXCR clonotype calling, in-frame beta chains only. Every CDR3 protein is listed once, alongside the most common genes and DNA of its rows. The V and J calls here are based on TCRdb, not the publication. Counted in this sample were around 600,000 distinct CDR3 sequences; more than 15% of them appeared once. Roughly 3% of the sample lies in the top ten.

This clonotype was detected ten times or more. The antigen it recognizes is unknown. Base qualities are not at hand, and no much larger clone is one base apart. The rearrangement joined TRBV6-1 to TRBJ1-1, with no confident D gene call. Sequencing used blood. The origin of this receptor is a woman in her thirties or forties with Graves' ophthalmopathy. The CDR3 has the sequence CASSPRSVLPSEAFF. The DNA is TGTGCCAGCAGTCCCCGTTCGGTACTCCCCTCTGAAGCTTTCTTT.